These T cell receptor beta chains were read from a single sample in a study of beta chain features in type 1 diabetes. Assay used: immunoSEQ multiplex PCR; TCRdb lists only in-frame clones, some missing. The sample includes some 900,000 clones, around a sixth seen only once; the top ten take about 0.025%. Sample: naive CD4+ T cells from blood. The receptors were gathered from a woman aged 18-29 years in good health. Each CDR3 is given with its conserved first and last residue. A D gene is named only where the DNA matches it firmly. The size field is filled for only some rows; it gives once, few, many or a size class.

d_call | j_call | v_call | clone_size | cdr3_nt | cdr3_aa
. | TRBJ2-1 | TRBV7-9 | few | TGTGCCAGCAGCAAAGGGGTGACCTACAATGAGCAGTTCTTC | CASSKGVTYNEQFF
TRBD2 | TRBJ2-2 | TRBV29-1 | few | TGCAGCGTTGGGGCGGGAGTAACCGGGGAGCTGTTTTTT | CSVGAGVTGELFF
TRBD2 | TRBJ2-7 | TRBV10-3 | . | TGTGCCATCAGTTCCGGGACTAGAACCTACGAGCAGTACTTC | CAISSGTRTYEQYF
. | TRBJ1-1 | TRBV6-1 | . | TGTGCCAGCAGCCGGACGGTGAACACTGAAGCTTTCTTT | CASSRTVNTEAFF
TRBD2 | TRBJ2-1 | TRBV4-3 | . | TGCGCCAGCAGCCGGGGGGGTCTAGCGGGAGACAATGAGCAGTTCTTC | CASSRGGLAGDNEQFF
. | TRBJ2-1 | TRBV27 | . | TGTGCCAGCAGTCCCCTTGAGTTGGGCTCCTACAATGAGCAGTTCTTC | CASSPLELGSYNEQFF
. | TRBJ1-5 | TRBV28 | few | TGTGCGGTGGGGGTGAGCAATCAGCCCCAGCATTTT | CAVGVSNQPQHF
TRBD2 | TRBJ2-2 | TRBV13 | few | TGTGCCAGCAGCTTAGGCGGAATAGCGGGAGTCGAGCAAAACACCGGGGAGCTGTTTTTT | CASSLGGIAGVEQNTGELFF
. | TRBJ1-5 | TRBV10-3 | . | TGTGCCATCAGTGAGTCCGATGGGGGTCAGCCCCAGCATTTT | CAISESDGGQPQHF
TRBD2 | TRBJ2-1 | TRBV14 | many | TGTGCCAGCAGCCAAGATCCTAGCGGCTACAATGAGCAGTTCTTC | CASSQDPSGYNEQFF
TRBD1 | TRBJ1-5 | TRBV29-1 | . | TGCAGCGTTGCGGGACAGCTTGATCAGCCCCAGCATTTT | CSVAGQLDQPQHF
TRBD2 | TRBJ2-1 | TRBV7-2 | few | TGTGCCAGCAGCCGCACCGGGGCTAGCGGGATTAGGGATGAGCAGTTCTTC | CASSRTGASGIRDEQFF
. | TRBJ2-3 | TRBV6-5 | . | TGTGCCAGCAGTTATAAGAGGACAGATACGCAGTATTTT | CASSYKRTDTQYF
. | TRBJ2-7 | TRBV15 | . | TGTGCCACCAGCAGAGATCCGGCCACCGCGGGAGAGCAGTACTTC | CATSRDPATAGEQYF
. | TRBJ1-2 | TRBV7-2 | . | TGTGCCAGCAGCCCCCAGGATGGGGGCTACTATGGCTACACCTTC | CASSPQDGGYYGYTF
. | TRBJ2-3 | TRBV4-2 | . | TGTGCCAGCAGCCGGTCGCGAGGGGATACGCAGTATTTT | CASSRSRGDTQYF
. | TRBJ2-1 | TRBV14 | few | TGTGCCAGCAGCCTTAACTTAGGGGGCAATGAGCAGTTCTTC | CASSLNLGGNEQFF
. | TRBJ2-2 | TRBV27 | . | TGTGCCAGCAGACCCCTGGGGACCGGGGAGCTGTTTTTT | CASRPLGTGELFF
. | TRBJ2-3 | TRBV5-4 | few | TGTGCCAGCAGCCCTCCCTGGGGGCGGGGGGATACGCAGTATTTT | CASSPPWGRGDTQYF
TRBD2 | TRBJ2-3 | TRBV19 | . | TGTGCCAGTAGTAGGTGGCCTAGCGGGACCCCAGATACGCAGTATTTT | CASSRWPSGTPDTQYF
TRBD2 | TRBJ2-7 | TRBV14 | few | TGTGCCAGCAGCCATTTTTGGACTAGCGGGTCTCACGAGCAGTACTTC | CASSHFWTSGSHEQYF
. | TRBJ2-3 | TRBV27 | . | TGTGCCAGCAGTTTTTATCAGGCGACAGATACGCAGTATTTT | CASSFYQATDTQYF
. | TRBJ2-2 | TRBV19 | . | TGTGCCAGTAGCCAATCACCCGGGACGAACACCGGGGAGCTGTTTTTT | CASSQSPGTNTGELFF
TRBD1 | TRBJ2-5 | TRBV9 | once | TGTGCCAGCAGCGTCGACCCCGGGACAGCCGGCCGAGAGACCCAGTACTTC | CASSVDPGTAGRETQYF
TRBD1 | TRBJ2-1 | TRBV7-2 | . | TGTGCCAGCAGCTTAGCGGGGACAGGGGGCCCAAATGAGCAGTTCTTC | CASSLAGTGGPNEQFF
. | TRBJ2-7 | TRBV11-2 | . | TGTGCCAGCAGCTTTGCGTCAGGGTCTTACGAGCAGTACTTC | CASSFASGSYEQYF
. | TRBJ2-1 | TRBV9 | . | TGTGCCAGCAGCGTAACATACCGGGACGGGCGGCAGTTCTTC | CASSVTYRDGRQFF
. | TRBJ2-5 | TRBV28 | few | TGTGCCAGCGGGGGTCAAGAGACCCAGTACTTC | CASGGQETQYF
. | TRBJ2-7 | TRBV14 | few | TGTGCCAGCAGCCCGAGGAGGTCGGGCTACGAGCAGTACTTC | CASSPRRSGYEQYF
TRBD1 | TRBJ2-6 | TRBV27 | . | TGTGCCAGCAGTTTCCAGGGGGCGGGGGCCAACGTCCTGACTTTC | CASSFQGAGANVLTF
. | TRBJ2-7 | TRBV6-5 | few | TGTGCCAGCAGTTACGTGCAGGGTAACTACGAGCAGTACTTC | CASSYVQGNYEQYF
TRBD1 | TRBJ2-4 | TRBV28 | few | TGTGCCAGCGCCCCCGGGACAGAAAACATTCAGTACTTC | CASAPGTENIQYF
. | TRBJ1-2 | TRBV4-2 | . | TGTGCCAGCAGCCAAGAGCGTGGGCTCTGGGATGGCTACACCTTC | CASSQERGLWDGYTF
. | TRBJ2-5 | TRBV2 | few | TGTGCCAGCAGTGATATAAAAGTATCCAGCGGGAGTCGTTTCAGGGGGGAGACCCAGTACTTC | CASSDIKVSSGSRFRGETQYF